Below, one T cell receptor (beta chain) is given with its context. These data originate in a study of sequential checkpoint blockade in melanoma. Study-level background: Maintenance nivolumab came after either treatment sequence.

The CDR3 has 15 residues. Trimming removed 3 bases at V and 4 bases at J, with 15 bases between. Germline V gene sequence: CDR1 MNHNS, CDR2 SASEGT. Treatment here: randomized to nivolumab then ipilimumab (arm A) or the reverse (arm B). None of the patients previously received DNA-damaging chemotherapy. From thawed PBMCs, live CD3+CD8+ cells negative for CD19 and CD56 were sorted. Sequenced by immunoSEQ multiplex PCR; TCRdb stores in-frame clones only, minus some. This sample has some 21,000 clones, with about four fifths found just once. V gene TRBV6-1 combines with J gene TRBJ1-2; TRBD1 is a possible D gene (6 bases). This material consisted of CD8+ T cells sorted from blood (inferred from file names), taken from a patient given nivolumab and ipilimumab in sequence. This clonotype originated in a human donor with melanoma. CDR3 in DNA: TGTGCCAGCAGTGACGGGGGGCAGGAAGCCTATGGCTACACCTTC. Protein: CASSDGGQEAYGYTF.